This T cell receptor (beta chain) came from a study of cytomegalovirus exposure and HLA in healthy donors. This clone showed up just a few times. The PCR made use of 60 Vbeta and 13 Jbeta primers. Method: immunoSEQ multiplex PCR; TCRdb's copy keeps in-frame clones and lacks some. The table shows 100,000 to 150,000 clones, with around 72% occurring only once. This CDR3 is 16 amino acids long. Trimming removed 6 bases from V and 5 bases from J, with 22 bases in between. Germline V lookup: CDR1 SNHLY, CDR2 FYNNEI. The sequencing sample was made of PBMCs. This sequence was found in a man in his thirties or forties in good health and CMV-seronegative. This sequence joins TRBV2 and TRBJ2-5, with a possible D match to TRBD2 (7 bases). For the CDR3, the DNA is TGTGCCAGCAGGGAGGGCCTTCGGGGGGCCGGGGAGACCCAGTACTTC. It yields the protein CASREGLRGAGETQYF.